This T cell receptor (beta chain) was captured by sequencing in a study of blood T cell repertoires in COVID-19. Assignment of participants to cohorts was predicated upon participant-reported clinical history. Recovery meant two consecutive negative NP/OP PCR tests, professional clearance, or resolved symptoms. Sequencing used immunoSEQ multiplex PCR; TCRdb keeps in-frame clones, though not all of them. The repertoire holds about 330,000 clones, 80% to 90% seen once, with roughly 5.3% in the top ten. This clone came up once. This receptor was obtained from a woman younger than 45 who had recovered from COVID-19. The specimen was PBMCs or T cells enriched from blood (not recorded which).

The CDR3 nucleotides are TGTGCCAGCAGCCAAGATAGGGCTAGCGGGTCAGATGAGCAGTTCTTC. As protein: CASSQDRASGSDEQFF. The rearrangement uses TRBV3-1 (or the pseudogene TRBV3-2) and TRBJ2-1; 8 bases match TRBD2. The CDR3 is 16 residues long. Germline V gene lookup returns CDR1 LGHDT and CDR2 YNNKEL (reference sequence). V shed 0 bases and J 8 bases; nucleotides not matched to a gene: 9.